Many counts were recorded for the clone carrying this T cell receptor (beta chain). Its antigen remains unknown. Germline and junction disagree at one end, which may indicate a read error. A volume of over 9 ml of fresh peripheral blood supplied the PBMCs. These data originate in a study of Graves' ophthalmopathy and Graves' hyperthyroidism. Study overall: There was a collection of peripheral blood at initial diagnosis, before any treatment. Study observations and caveats: Built on 13 signatures, a model told ophthalmopathy apart from stable hyperthyroidism with 85% to 90% sensitivity and approximately 80% specificity.

RNA transcripts were the source from which TCR beta CDR3 regions were amplified. First-round RT-PCR employed HTBI primers, with a second-round multiplex PCR after it. One entry per CDR3 protein results from TCRdb running MiXCR on the multiplex PCR reads. The sample carries approximately 380,000 distinct CDR3 sequences, approximately 21% recorded once. Germline V gives CDR1 DFQATT, CDR2 SNEGSKA (reference sequence). The CDR3 consists of 14 residues. Sequenced material: peripheral blood. The rearrangement uses TRBV20-1 and TRBJ2-4; TRBD2 matches at 10 bases. The TCR comes from a woman aged 18-29 years with stable Graves' hyperthyroidism. CDR3 amino acids: CSASGSAVKNIQYF. DNA for the CDR3: TGCAGCGCTAGCGGGAGCGCCGTCAAAAACATTCAGTACTTC.